The entry that follows covers one T cell receptor beta chain sequence. Clones were sequenced by immunoSEQ multiplex PCR, and TCRdb holds only the in-frame ones, with some missing. The table has roughly 15,000 clones, just under 75% seen once. This specimen comes from a study of graft-versus-host responses after intestinal transplantation. Tissue processing of the graft released intraepithelial and lamina propria lymphocytes from it. Trimming removed 10 bases at V and 7 bases at J, with 11 bases between. Per germline, CDR1 MNHEY and CDR2 SVGAGI. The CDR3 is made up of 11 amino acids. The input for sequencing was ileum tissue, taken 16 days after intestinal transplant. V gene TRBV6-5 combines with J gene TRBJ2-1, with D tentatively TRBD2 (6 bases). The sequence derives from a human patient who received an intestinal transplant, so some T cells may come from the graft donor. The CDR3 sequence: CATRRGNEQFF. CDR3 nucleotide sequence: TGTGCCACCCGGAGGGGTAATGAGCAGTTCTTC.